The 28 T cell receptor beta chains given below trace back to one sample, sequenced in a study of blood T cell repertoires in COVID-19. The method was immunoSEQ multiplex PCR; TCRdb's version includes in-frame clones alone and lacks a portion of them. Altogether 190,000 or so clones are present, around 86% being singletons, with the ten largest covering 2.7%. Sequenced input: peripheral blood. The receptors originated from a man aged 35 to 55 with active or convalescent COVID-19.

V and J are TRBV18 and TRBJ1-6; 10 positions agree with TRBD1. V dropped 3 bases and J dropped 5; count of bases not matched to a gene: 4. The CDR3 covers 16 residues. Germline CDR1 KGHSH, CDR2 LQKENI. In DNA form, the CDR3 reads TGTGCCAGCTCACCCCTTGGGACAGGGGATAATTCACCCCTCCACTTT. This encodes CASSPLGTGDNSPLHF. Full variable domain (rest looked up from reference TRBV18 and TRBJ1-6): NAGVMQNPRHLVRRRGQEARLRCSPMKGHSHVYWYRQLPEEGLKFMVYLQKENIIDESGMPKERFSAEFPKEGPSILRIQQVVRGDSAAYFCASSPLGTGDNSPLHFGNGTRLTVT.

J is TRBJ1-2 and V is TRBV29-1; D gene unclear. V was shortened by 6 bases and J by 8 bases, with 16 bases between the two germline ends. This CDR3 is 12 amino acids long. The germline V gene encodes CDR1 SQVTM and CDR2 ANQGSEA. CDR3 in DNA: TGCAGCGTGCCCGGTGGAGGTGGCGGCTACACCTTC. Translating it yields CSVPGGGGGYTF.

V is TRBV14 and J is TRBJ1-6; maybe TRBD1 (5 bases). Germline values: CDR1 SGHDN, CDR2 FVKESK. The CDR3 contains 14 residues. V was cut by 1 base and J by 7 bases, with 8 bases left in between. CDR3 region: CASSQANRNSPLHF. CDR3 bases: TGTGCCAGCAGCCAAGCCAACAGGAATTCACCCCTCCACTTT. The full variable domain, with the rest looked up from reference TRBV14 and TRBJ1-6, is EAGVTQFPSHSVIEKGQTVTLRCDPISGHDNLYWYRRVMGKEIKFLLHFVKESKQDESGMPNNRFLAERTGGTYSTLKVQPAELEDSGVYFCASSQANRNSPLHFGNGTRLTVT.

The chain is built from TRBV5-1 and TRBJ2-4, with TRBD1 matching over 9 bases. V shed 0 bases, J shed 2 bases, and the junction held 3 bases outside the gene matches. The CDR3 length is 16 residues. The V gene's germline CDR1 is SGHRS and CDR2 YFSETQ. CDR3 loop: CASSLGDRATKNIQYF. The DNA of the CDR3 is TGCGCCAGCAGCTTGGGGGACAGGGCAACCAAAAACATTCAGTACTTC.

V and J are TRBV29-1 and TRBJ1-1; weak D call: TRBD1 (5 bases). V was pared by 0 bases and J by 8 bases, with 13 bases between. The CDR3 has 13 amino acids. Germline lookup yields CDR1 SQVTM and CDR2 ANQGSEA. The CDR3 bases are TGCAGCGTTGAAGATCGGGGGTATACCGAAGCTTTCTTT. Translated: CSVEDRGYTEAFF. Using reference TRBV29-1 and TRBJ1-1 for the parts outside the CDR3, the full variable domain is SAVISQKPSRDICQRGTSLTIQCQVDSQVTMMFWYRQQPGQSLTLIATANQGSEATYESGFVIDKFPISRPNLTFSTLTVSNMSPEDSSIYLCSVEDRGYTEAFFGQGTRLTVV.

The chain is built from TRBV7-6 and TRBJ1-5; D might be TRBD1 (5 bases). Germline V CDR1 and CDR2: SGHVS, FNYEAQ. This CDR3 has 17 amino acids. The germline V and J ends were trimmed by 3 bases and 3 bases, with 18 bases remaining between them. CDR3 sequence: CASSFWGRGHNNQPQHF. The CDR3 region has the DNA TGTGCCAGCAGCTTCTGGGGGAGGGGCCACAACAATCAGCCCCAGCATTTT. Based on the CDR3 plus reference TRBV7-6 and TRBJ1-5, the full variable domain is GAGVSQSPRYKVTKRGQDVALRCDPISGHVSLYWYRQALGQGPEFLTYFNYEAQQDKSGLPNDRFSAERPEGSISTLTIQRTEQRDSAMYRCASSFWGRGHNNQPQHFGDGTRLSIL.

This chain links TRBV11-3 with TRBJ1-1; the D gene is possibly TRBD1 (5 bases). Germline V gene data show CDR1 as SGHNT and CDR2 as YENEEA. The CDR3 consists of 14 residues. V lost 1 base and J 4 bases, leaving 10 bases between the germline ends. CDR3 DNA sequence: TGTGCCAGCAGCTTAGTAGGGCAGGGCACTGAAGCTTTCTTT. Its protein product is CASSLVGQGTEAFF.

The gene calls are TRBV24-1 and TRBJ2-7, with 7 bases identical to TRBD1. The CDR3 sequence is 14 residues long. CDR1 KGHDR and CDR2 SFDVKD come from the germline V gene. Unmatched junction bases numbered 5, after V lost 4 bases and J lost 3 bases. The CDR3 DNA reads TGTGCCACCAGTGAAACGGGACAGTTCTACGAGCAGTACTTC. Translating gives CATSETGQFYEQYF.

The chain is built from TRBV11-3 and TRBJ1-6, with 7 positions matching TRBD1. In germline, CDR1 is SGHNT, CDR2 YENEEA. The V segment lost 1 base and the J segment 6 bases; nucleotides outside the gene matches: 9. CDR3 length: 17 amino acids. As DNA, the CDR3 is TGTGCCAGCAGCTTAGGGGTAGGGGGCCGATTTAATTCACCCCTCCACTTT. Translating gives CASSLGVGGRFNSPLHF.

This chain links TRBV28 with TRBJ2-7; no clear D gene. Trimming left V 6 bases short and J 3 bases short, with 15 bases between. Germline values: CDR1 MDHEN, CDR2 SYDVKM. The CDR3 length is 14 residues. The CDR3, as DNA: TGTGCCAGCAGACCCCTTAAGCTTATCTACGAGCAGTACTTC. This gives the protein CASRPLKLIYEQYF. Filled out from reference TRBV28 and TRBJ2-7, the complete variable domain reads DVKVTQSSRYLVKRTGEKVFLECVQDMDHENMFWYRQDPGLGLRLIYFSYDVKMKEKGDIPEGYSVSREKKERFSLILESASTNQTSMYLCASRPLKLIYEQYFGPGTRLTVT.

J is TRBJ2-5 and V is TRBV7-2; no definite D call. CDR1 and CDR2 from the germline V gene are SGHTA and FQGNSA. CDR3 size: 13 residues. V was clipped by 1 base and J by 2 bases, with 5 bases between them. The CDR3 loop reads CASSLVTQETQYF. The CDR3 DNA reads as TGTGCCAGCAGCTTAGTCACTCAAGAGACCCAGTACTTC. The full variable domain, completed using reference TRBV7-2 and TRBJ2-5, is GAGVSQSPSNKVTEKGKDVELRCDPISGHTALYWYRQSLGQGLEFLIYFQGNSAPDKSGLPSDRFSAERTGGSVSTLTIQRTQQEDSAVYLCASSLVTQETQYFGPGTRLLVL.

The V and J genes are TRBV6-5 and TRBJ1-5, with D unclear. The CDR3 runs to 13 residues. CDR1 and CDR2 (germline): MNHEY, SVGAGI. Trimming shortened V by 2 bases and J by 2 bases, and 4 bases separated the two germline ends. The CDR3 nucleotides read TGTGCCAGCAGTTACACAGGCAATCAGCCCCAGCATTTT. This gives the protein CASSYTGNQPQHF.

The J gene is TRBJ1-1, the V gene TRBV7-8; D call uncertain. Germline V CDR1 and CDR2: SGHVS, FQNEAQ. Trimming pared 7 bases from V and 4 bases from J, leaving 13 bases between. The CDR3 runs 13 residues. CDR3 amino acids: CASTLAGGTEAFF. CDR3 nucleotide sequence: TGTGCCAGCACTTTAGCCGGCGGCACTGAAGCTTTCTTT.

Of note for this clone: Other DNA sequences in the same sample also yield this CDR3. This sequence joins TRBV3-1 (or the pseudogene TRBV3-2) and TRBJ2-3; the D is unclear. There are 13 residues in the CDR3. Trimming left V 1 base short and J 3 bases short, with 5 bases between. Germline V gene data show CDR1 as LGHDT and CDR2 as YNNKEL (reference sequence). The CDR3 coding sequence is TGTGCCAGCAGCCAAGCTAGAACAGATACGCAGTATTTT. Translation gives CASSQARTDTQYF.

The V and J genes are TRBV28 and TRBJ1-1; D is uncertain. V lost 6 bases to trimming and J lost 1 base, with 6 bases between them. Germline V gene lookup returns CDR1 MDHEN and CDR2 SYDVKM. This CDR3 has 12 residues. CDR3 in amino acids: CASREGNTEAFF. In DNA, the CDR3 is TGTGCCAGCAGGGAGGGGAACACTGAAGCTTTCTTT.

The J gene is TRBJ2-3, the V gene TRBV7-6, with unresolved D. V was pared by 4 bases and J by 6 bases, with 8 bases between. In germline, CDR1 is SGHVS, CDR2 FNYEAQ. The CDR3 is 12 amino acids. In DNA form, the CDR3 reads TGTGCCAGCAGCTCCCGGAGCGATACGCAGTATTTT. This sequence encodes CASSSRSDTQYF.

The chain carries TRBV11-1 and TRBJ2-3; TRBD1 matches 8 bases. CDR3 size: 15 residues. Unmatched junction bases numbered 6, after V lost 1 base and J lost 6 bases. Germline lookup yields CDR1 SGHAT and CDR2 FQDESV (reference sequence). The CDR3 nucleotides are TGTGCCAGCAGCTTAGGCAGGGGGCGTCAGGATACGCAGTATTTT. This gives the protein CASSLGRGRQDTQYF.

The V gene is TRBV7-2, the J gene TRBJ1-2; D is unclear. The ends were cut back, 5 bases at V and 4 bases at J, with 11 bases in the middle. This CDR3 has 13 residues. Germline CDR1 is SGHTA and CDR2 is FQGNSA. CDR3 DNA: TGTGCCAGCAGCCGGAGGTTTTCCTATGGCTACACCTTC. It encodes CASSRRFSYGYTF.

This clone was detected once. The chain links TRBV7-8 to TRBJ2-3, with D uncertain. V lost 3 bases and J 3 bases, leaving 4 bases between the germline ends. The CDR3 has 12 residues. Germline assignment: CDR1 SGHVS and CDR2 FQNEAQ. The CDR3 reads CASSFRTDTQYF. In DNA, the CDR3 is TGTGCCAGCAGCTTCAGGACAGATACGCAGTATTTT.

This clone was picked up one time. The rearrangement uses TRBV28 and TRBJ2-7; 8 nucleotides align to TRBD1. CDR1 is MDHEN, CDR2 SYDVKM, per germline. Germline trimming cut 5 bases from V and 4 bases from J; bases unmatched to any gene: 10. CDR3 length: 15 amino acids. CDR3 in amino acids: CASSRDRLSSYEQYF. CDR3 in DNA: TGTGCCAGCAGTCGGGACAGGCTATCCTCTTACGAGCAGTACTTC.

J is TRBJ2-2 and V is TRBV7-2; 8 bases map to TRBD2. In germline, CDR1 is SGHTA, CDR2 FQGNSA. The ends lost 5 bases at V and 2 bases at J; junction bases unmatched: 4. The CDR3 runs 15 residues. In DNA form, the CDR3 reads TGTGCCAGCAGCCGGGGGGGGGTTAACACCGGGGAGCTGTTTTTT. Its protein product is CASSRGGVNTGELFF.

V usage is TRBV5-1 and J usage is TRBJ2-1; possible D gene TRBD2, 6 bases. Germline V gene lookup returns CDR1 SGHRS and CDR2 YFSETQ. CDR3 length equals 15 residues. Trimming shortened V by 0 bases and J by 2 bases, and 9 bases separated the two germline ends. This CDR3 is CASSLVSSAYNEQFF. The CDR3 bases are TGCGCCAGCAGCTTGGTGTCTAGCGCCTACAATGAGCAGTTCTTC.

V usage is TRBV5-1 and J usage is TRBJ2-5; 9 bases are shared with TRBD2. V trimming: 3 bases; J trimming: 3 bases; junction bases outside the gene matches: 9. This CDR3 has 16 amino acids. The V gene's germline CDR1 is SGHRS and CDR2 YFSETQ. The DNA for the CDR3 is TGCGCCAGCAGCTCAGGCGGACTAGCGACAGAAGAGACCCAGTACTTC. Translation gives CASSSGGLATEETQYF.

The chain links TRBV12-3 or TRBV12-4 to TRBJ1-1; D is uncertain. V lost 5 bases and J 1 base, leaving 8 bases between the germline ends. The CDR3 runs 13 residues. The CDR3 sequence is CASSRAPNTEAFF. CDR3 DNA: TGTGCCAGCAGTCGCGCCCCGAACACTGAAGCTTTCTTT.

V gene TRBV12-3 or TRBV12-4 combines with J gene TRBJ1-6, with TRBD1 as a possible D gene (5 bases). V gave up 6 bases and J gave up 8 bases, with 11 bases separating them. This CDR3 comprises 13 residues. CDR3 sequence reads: CASSSTVDSPLHF. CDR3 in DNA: TGTGCCAGCAGCTCGACAGTCGATTCACCCCTCCACTTT.

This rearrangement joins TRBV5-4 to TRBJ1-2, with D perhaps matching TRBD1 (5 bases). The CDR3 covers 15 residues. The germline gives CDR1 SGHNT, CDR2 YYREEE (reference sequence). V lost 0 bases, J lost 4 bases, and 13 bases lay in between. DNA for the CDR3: TGTGCCAGCAGCTTGGGTGCGGGGGAGAGCTATGGCTACACCTTC. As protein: CASSLGAGESYGYTF.

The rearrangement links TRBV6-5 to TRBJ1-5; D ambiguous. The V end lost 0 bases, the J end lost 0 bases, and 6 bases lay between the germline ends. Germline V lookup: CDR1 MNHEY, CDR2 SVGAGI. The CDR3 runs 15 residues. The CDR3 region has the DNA TGTGCCAGCAGTTACTCAATCAGTAGCAATCAGCCCCAGCATTTT. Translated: CASSYSISSNQPQHF.

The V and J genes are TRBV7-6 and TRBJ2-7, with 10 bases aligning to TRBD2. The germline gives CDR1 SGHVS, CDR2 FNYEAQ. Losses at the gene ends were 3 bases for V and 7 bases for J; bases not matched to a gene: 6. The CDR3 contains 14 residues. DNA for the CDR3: TGTGCCAGCAGCTTCGGGACTAGCGACGTGGAGCAGTACTTC. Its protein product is CASSFGTSDVEQYF.